The source of this T cell receptor beta chain is a study of cytomegalovirus exposure and HLA in healthy donors. The sample holds a few counts of this clone. The identical CDR3 is also encoded by other nucleotide sequences in the sample. The junction had 1 base not matched to a gene; V was cut back by 4 bases and J by 4 bases. Per the germline V gene, CDR1 is SGDLS and CDR2 is YYNGEE. The CDR3 is made up of 12 amino acids. The PCR was carried out with 60 Vbeta primers and 13 Jbeta primers. Profiling relied on immunoSEQ multiplex PCR, and the TCRdb table lists in-frame clones only, not all of them. The data contain 150,000 or so clones, 65% to 80% of them singletons.

Input material: PBMCs. This sequence originates from a male donor in good health and CMV-seronegative. The chain uses TRBV9 and TRBJ1-2; 7 bases are a match to TRBD1. The CDR3 bases are TGTGCCAGCAGCCGGGACAGCTATGGCTACACCTTC. It specifies CASSRDSYGYTF.